This T cell receptor beta chain emerged from a study of cytomegalovirus exposure and HLA in healthy donors. Study results and limitations: Previously analyzed data showed that most TCR beta V segments were productive at a frequency of about 87% or about 30%.

Comments on this clone: Its antigen is not known.

The CDR3 runs to 13 residues. V was clipped by 5 bases and J by 1 base, with 9 bases between them. Germline lookup yields CDR1 SGHRS and CDR2 YFSETQ. The study ran its PCR with 60 Vbeta and 13 Jbeta primers. The protocol was immunoSEQ multiplex PCR, while the TCRdb copy is restricted to in-frame clones and leaves out a portion. The table for this sample gives about 42,000 clones. V is TRBV5-1 and J is TRBJ1-1; D possibly corresponds to TRBD1 (6 bases). Material for sequencing was PBMCs. The receptor was isolated from a man between 25 and 39 years old in good health and CMV-seronegative. The CDR3 region has the DNA TGCGCCAGCAGGGCAGGGGAGAACACTGAAGCTTTCTTT. Translating gives CASRAGENTEAFF.